These 32 T cell receptor beta chains originate from one sample sequenced in a study of CD8 T cells in ankylosing spondylitis. General study points: What seemed typical of ankylosing spondylitis blood was a TCR beta motif built from roughly 8 highly homologous variants.

These receptors are not linked to any known antigen. TCRdb itself ran the 5' RACE reads through MiXCR, one entry per CDR3 protein. The sample consists of more than 300,000 distinct CDR3 sequences, approximately 8.2% of them appearing once. Material for sequencing was blood, either unsorted or a sorted T cell fraction (not recorded which). All receptors derive from a male donor with ankylosing spondylitis.

This clonotype was seen only a few times. The chain combines TRBV5-1 with TRBJ1-3; perhaps TRBD1 as D (6 bases). Per the germline V gene, CDR1 is SGHRS and CDR2 is YFSETQ. CDR3 length: 17 residues. Trimming took 4 bases from V and 0 from J, leaving 17 bases between them. Written as DNA, the CDR3 is TGCGCCAGCAGCGTCACCGGGACACTAACCTCTGGAAACACCATATATTTT. It specifies CASSVTGTLTSGNTIYF.

The chain has TRBV29-1 and TRBJ2-5; tentative D call: TRBD2 (6 bases). Deletions cut 6 bases from V and 5 bases from J, with 13 bases between. The germline V gene has CDR1 SQVTM and CDR2 ANQGSEA. The CDR3 has 12 amino acids. The CDR3 reads CSVGGRRETQYF. DNA for the CDR3: TGCAGCGTGGGGGGTCGGAGGGAGACCCAGTACTTC. Full variable domain (rest looked up from reference TRBV29-1 and TRBJ2-5): SAVISQKPSRDICQRGTSLTIQCQVDSQVTMMFWYRQQPGQSLTLIATANQGSEATYESGFVIDKFPISRPNLTFSTLTVSNMSPEDSSIYLCSVGGRRETQYFGPGTRLLVL.

The CDR3 is CASSTRQEGEQYF. The CDR3, as DNA: TGTGCCAGCAGCACTCGACAGGAAGGCGAGCAGTACTTC. The chain carries TRBV7-8 and TRBJ2-7; TRBD1 is a possible D gene (6 bases). CDR3 length equals 13 residues. V lost 5 bases and J lost 6, with 14 bases in between. Germline V lookup: CDR1 SGHVS, CDR2 FQNEAQ.

This clonotype came up many times. The chain links TRBV7-2 to TRBJ2-7, with unresolved D. The V gene lost 2 bases and the J gene lost 7 bases, with 12 bases spanning the gap. CDR3 length: 13 amino acids. Per germline, CDR1 SGHTA and CDR2 FQGNSA. The CDR3 loop is CASSLTVLGEQYF. The CDR3 coding sequence is TGTGCCAGCAGCTTAACGGTTCTGGGAGAGCAGTACTTC.

The table lists this clonotype with a few counts. The gene calls are TRBV20-1 and TRBJ2-7, with TRBD1 matching over 9 bases. Germline assignment: CDR1 DFQATT and CDR2 SNEGSKA (reference sequence). J gave up 4 bases and V 3 bases, and 10 bases lay outside the gene matches. This CDR3 has 15 amino acids. CDR3 coding DNA: TGCAGTGCTAGTAGCAACAGGGGGCGCGTGTACGAGCAGTACTTC. It translates to CSASSNRGRVYEQYF.

This clonotype was seen many times. The rearrangement joins TRBV7-2 to TRBJ1-1, with D perhaps matching TRBD1 (5 bases). Germline values: CDR1 SGHTA, CDR2 FQGNSA. This CDR3 region has 16 residues. Trimming pared 5 bases from V and 4 bases from J, leaving 20 bases between. The CDR3 loop is CASSPPPEGRITEAFF. The CDR3 bases are TGTGCCAGCAGCCCCCCGCCCGAGGGGAGGATCACTGAAGCTTTCTTT.

In its sample, this clonotype was seen many times. This chain joins TRBV9 and TRBJ2-6; D unclear. Trimming took 4 bases from V and 5 from J, leaving 7 bases between them. This CDR3 is 13 amino acids long. Germline V gene sequence: CDR1 SGDLS, CDR2 YYNGEE. CDR3 in amino acids: CASSLDRANVLTF. The DNA for the CDR3 is TGTGCCAGCAGCTTAGACAGGGCCAACGTCCTGACTTTC.

Only a few counts were recorded for this clonotype. V and J are TRBV15 and TRBJ2-5; D possibly corresponds to TRBD2 (6 bases). Germline CDR1 and CDR2: LNHNV and YYDKDF (reference sequence). V was cut by 7 bases and J by 7 bases, with 10 bases left in between. The CDR3 loop spans 11 amino acids. CDR3 sequence reads: CATTTGGTQYF. The CDR3 DNA is TGTGCCACCACTACCGGGGGGACCCAGTACTTC.

The genes are TRBV28 and TRBJ2-7; 8 bases fit TRBD1. The germline V gene encodes CDR1 MDHEN and CDR2 SYDVKM. The CDR3 length is 15 residues. The trim removed 6 bases at V and 0 bases at J, leaving 7 bases unmatched. The CDR3 sequence is CASSSPGQASYEQYF. CDR3 DNA: TGTGCCAGCAGCTCACCGGGACAGGCCTCCTACGAGCAGTACTTC.

The CDR3 DNA reads TGTGCCAGCAGTTCAGCCCAAGAGACCCAGTACTTC. This encodes CASSSAQETQYF. The chain recombines TRBV27 with TRBJ2-5, with D unclear. The CDR3 runs to 12 residues. From germline, CDR1 is MNHEY and CDR2 SMNVEV (reference sequence). Trimming took off 4 bases at V and 1 base at J, with 4 bases between the two ends.

This clonotype was counted a few times. CDR3 coding DNA: TGTGCCAGCAGTTACTCGAGGGGCAGTCTCGGTGAAGCTTTCTTT. This gives the protein CASSYSRGSLGEAFF. This chain uses TRBV6-5 with TRBJ1-1; weak D call: TRBD1 (5 bases). CDR1 is MNHEY and CDR2 is SVGAGI in the germline V gene. This CDR3 is 15 amino acids long. The V end was cut by 0 bases, the J end by 7 bases, with 15 bases between.

Many counts were recorded for this clonotype. The CDR3 is CASSRRGPAYEQYF. CDR3 bases: TGTGCCAGCAGTCGAAGGGGGCCCGCCTACGAGCAGTACTTC. This sequence joins TRBV6-1 and TRBJ2-7, with 7 nucleotides matching TRBD1. V shed 5 bases and J 2 bases; nucleotides not matched to a gene: 6. CDR1 and CDR2 from the germline V gene are MNHNS and SASEGT. CDR3 length equals 14 residues.

This clonotype has only a few counts. The chain combines TRBV6-6 with TRBJ2-7; D perhaps matches TRBD2 (5 bases). Between the trimmed V and J ends, which lost 6 bases and 3 bases, there was a span of 12 bases. This CDR3 has 13 amino acids. Germline V gives CDR1 MNHNY, CDR2 SVGAGI (reference sequence). The CDR3 DNA follows: TGTGCCAGCAGGTCGGACGGGGTCTACGAGCAGTACTTC. Translating it yields CASRSDGVYEQYF.

The table lists this clonotype with many counts. The chain joins TRBV29-1 to TRBJ1-3, with 7 bases lining up with TRBD1. CDR3 length: 15 residues. The V gene's germline CDR1 is SQVTM and CDR2 ANQGSEA. V lost 5 bases to trimming and J lost 0 bases; unmatched junction nucleotides: 7. CDR3 sequence (DNA): TGCAGCGTTTGGTACAGGGGCCTCTCTGGAAACACCATATATTTT. Its protein is CSVWYRGLSGNTIYF.

This clonotype was counted between two and nine times. This rearrangement joins TRBV5-1 to TRBJ2-1; TRBD1 matches 9 bases. The germline V gene has CDR1 SGHRS and CDR2 YFSETQ. V lost 4 bases to trimming and J lost 2 bases; unmatched junction nucleotides: 4. The CDR3 totals 15 residues. The CDR3 nucleotides read TGCGCCAGCAGCGGGGACAGGGCCCCCTACAATGAGCAGTTCTTC. It encodes CASSGDRAPYNEQFF.

The chain carries TRBV29-1 and TRBJ2-7; possibly TRBD2 for D (5 bases). CDR3 size: 12 residues. Trimming cost V 4 bases and J 3 bases, with 10 bases left between them. CDR1 is SQVTM, CDR2 ANQGSEA, per germline. The DNA for the CDR3 is TGCAGCGTTGGGTCGGGGATCTACGAGCAGTACTTC. It is translated as CSVGSGIYEQYF.

This chain joins TRBV29-1 and TRBJ1-2; D unclear. V lost 6 bases and J lost 8, with 19 bases in between. CDR3 size: 13 residues. Germline V gene sequence: CDR1 SQVTM, CDR2 ANQGSEA. The CDR3 DNA follows: TGCAGCGTCGCGATGGGCCTCAGAGGGGGCTACACCTTC. It specifies CSVAMGLRGGYTF.

This clonotype has just a few counts. This chain uses TRBV11-2 with TRBJ2-1; 8 bases match TRBD2. The length of the CDR3 is 15 residues. With V trimmed by 2 bases and J by 6 bases, 6 bases remained unmatched. The germline CDR1 and CDR2 sequences are SGHAT and FQNNGV. The CDR3, as DNA: TGTGCCAGCAGCTTACTTCGGGAGGGCCTCAATGAGCAGTTCTTC. Translated, it gives CASSLLREGLNEQFF.

The V gene is TRBV28, the J gene TRBJ1-5; no firm D call. CDR3 length: 14 amino acids. CDR1 and CDR2 (germline): MDHEN, SYDVKM. V lost 1 base and J 6 bases, leaving 10 bases between the germline ends. CDR3 residues: CASSLLAVGQPQHF. The CDR3 coding sequence is TGTGCCAGCAGTTTATTGGCAGTCGGTCAGCCCCAGCATTTT.

This clonotype turned up a few times. The V gene is TRBV11-1, the J gene TRBJ2-7; 10 nucleotides align to TRBD2. The CDR3 runs to 19 residues. The germline V gene has CDR1 SGHAT and CDR2 FQDESV (reference sequence). The V gene end was trimmed by 4 bases and the J gene end by 0 bases; junction bases not matched to a gene: 15. The chain's CDR3 is CASSSPGLAPILSSYEQYF. CDR3 sequence (DNA): TGTGCCAGCAGCTCTCCGGGACTAGCGCCTATCCTCAGCTCCTACGAGCAGTACTTC. The complete variable domain, with remaining parts taken from reference TRBV11-1 and TRBJ2-7, reads EAEVAQSPRYKITEKSQAVAFWCDPISGHATLYWYRQILGQGPELLVQFQDESVVDDSQLPKDRFSAERLKGVDSTLKIQPAELGDSAMYLCASSSPGLAPILSSYEQYFGPGTRLTVT.

This chain uses TRBV29-1 with TRBJ1-3; no clear D gene. The CDR3 extends over 13 amino acids. Germline V gives CDR1 SQVTM, CDR2 ANQGSEA. V was trimmed by 4 bases and J by 3 bases, leaving 10 bases between them. The CDR3 nucleotides are TGCAGCGTTGCCCCCGGAGGTGGAAACACCATATATTTT. Encoded protein: CSVAPGGGNTIYF. The full variable domain, in which reference TRBV29-1 and TRBJ1-3 provide the parts outside the CDR3, is SAVISQKPSRDICQRGTSLTIQCQVDSQVTMMFWYRQQPGQSLTLIATANQGSEATYESGFVIDKFPISRPNLTFSTLTVSNMSPEDSSIYLCSVAPGGGNTIYFGEGSWLTVV.

This chain uses TRBV4-3 with TRBJ1-1, with TRBD1 as a possible D gene (5 bases). V gave up 0 bases and J gave up 1 base, with 12 bases separating them. The germline CDR1 and CDR2 sequences are LGHNA and YSLEER. The CDR3 runs 16 residues. DNA for the CDR3: TGCGCCAGCAGCCAAGAGGAAGGGGCCACGAACACTGAAGCTTTCTTT. Translated: CASSQEEGATNTEAFF.

This clonotype was observed a few times. The chain is built from TRBV5-1 and TRBJ2-5; D may be TRBD1 (6 bases). This CDR3 is built from 16 residues. Trimming stripped 0 bases from V and 5 bases from J, with 17 bases between. CDR1 and CDR2 (germline): SGHRS, YFSETQ. The CDR3 bases are TGCGCCAGCAGCTTGGTTGGGGGCGCGGTTGTGGAGACCCAGTACTTC. This encodes CASSLVGGAVVETQYF.

The rearrangement links TRBV14 to TRBJ2-3, with 7 bases lining up with TRBD1. Germline CDR1 and CDR2: SGHDN and FVKESK. The CDR3 totals 16 residues. The ends lost 1 base at V and 6 bases at J; junction bases unmatched: 10. The CDR3 nucleotides read TGTGCCAGCAGCCAAGCGACGACAGGGTATGGGGATACGCAGTATTTT. Translation: CASSQATTGYGDTQYF.

This rearrangement joins TRBV10-3 to TRBJ2-7; 7 nucleotides match TRBD1. Germline V gene data show CDR1 as ENHRY and CDR2 as SYGVKD. The CDR3 sequence is 15 residues long. Trimming cost V 3 bases and J 3 bases; bases outside gene matches: 8. CDR3 sequence reads: CAISDRVQGNYEQYF. Here the CDR3 DNA reads TGTGCCATCAGTGATCGGGTACAGGGGAACTACGAGCAGTACTTC.

The table lists this clonotype with a few counts. Here the CDR3 DNA reads TGTGCCAGCAGTCCCGCGCAAAAACTGTTTTTT. Translating it yields CASSPAQKLFF. The V gene is TRBV12-3 or TRBV12-4, the J gene TRBJ1-4; no clear D gene. This CDR3 is 11 amino acids long. Trimming cost V 5 bases and J 9 bases, with 7 bases left between them.

J is TRBJ2-7 and V is TRBV3-1; D not certain. Trimming took 2 bases from V and 3 from J, leaving 8 bases between them. CDR1 is LGHDT and CDR2 is YNNKEL in the germline V gene (reference sequence). The CDR3 consists of 13 residues. The CDR3 DNA is TGTGCCAGCAGCCAACGCGAAGACTACGAGCAGTACTTC. It specifies CASSQREDYEQYF.

This clonotype occurred a few times. The CDR3 region has the DNA TGTGCCAGTCGGACAGGGAAACACGAGCAGTACTTC. This sequence encodes CASRTGKHEQYF. The chain joins TRBV3-1 to TRBJ2-7; 8 bases agree with TRBD1. The CDR3 runs 12 residues. With V trimmed by 9 bases and J by 5 bases, 6 bases remained unmatched. CDR1 LGHDT and CDR2 YNNKEL come from the germline V gene (reference sequence).

The rearrangement uses TRBV25-1 and TRBJ1-4; TRBD1 aligns across 7 bases. There are 13 residues in the CDR3. CDR1 is MGHDK and CDR2 is SYGVNS in the germline V gene. Trimming took 2 bases from V and 7 from J; bases not matched to a gene: 1. CDR3 coding DNA: TGTGCCAGCAGTGAAACAGGGGTTGAAAAACTGTTTTTT. It codes for CASSETGVEKLFF. Variable domain in full (rest from reference TRBV25-1 and TRBJ1-4): EADIYQTPRYLVIGTGKKITLECSQTMGHDKMYWYQQDPGMELHLIHYSYGVNSTEKGDLSSESTVSRIRTEHFPLTLESARPSHTSQYLCASSETGVEKLFFGSGTQLSVL.

In this sample, this clonotype turned up a few times. The J gene is TRBJ1-2, the V gene TRBV11-2, with D possibly TRBD1 on 6 matching bases. V shed 5 bases and J shed 7 bases, with 26 bases lying between them. Germline V gene lookup returns CDR1 SGHAT and CDR2 FQNNGV. This CDR3 comprises 17 residues. Here the CDR3 DNA reads TGTGCCAGCAGCCTAAACATCCAGGGGTATGGAGGGGCTGGCTACACCTTC. This translates into CASSLNIQGYGGAGYTF.

The CDR3 is CASLKQGVSGELFF. CDR3 DNA sequence: TGTGCCAGCCTTAAACAGGGAGTCAGCGGGGAGCTGTTTTTT. The chain recombines TRBV27 with TRBJ2-2, with D possibly TRBD1 on 6 matching bases. The CDR3 sequence is 14 residues long. Germline-derived CDR1 and CDR2 are MNHEY and SMNVEV (reference sequence). The germline V and J ends were trimmed by 8 bases and 7 bases, with 17 bases remaining between them.

This rearrangement joins TRBV2 to TRBJ1-5; the D is unclear. Deletions cut 4 bases from V and 4 bases from J, with 5 bases between. The CDR3 has 12 residues. CDR1 is SNHLY, CDR2 FYNNEI, per germline. The CDR3 reads CASSGVNQPQHF. The CDR3 nucleotides are TGTGCCAGCAGTGGGGTAAATCAGCCCCAGCATTTT.